This record concerns one TCR beta chain sequence. This entry comes from a study of T cell repertoires in ileal Crohn's disease. The data were produced by immunoSEQ multiplex PCR, yet TCRdb's version contains in-frame clones alone and is incomplete. The profile covers about 3,600 clones, with approximately 91% appearing a single time and roughly 5% taken by the ten largest. V was cut by 2 bases and J by 9 bases, with 13 bases left in between. The CDR3 contains 12 residues. Germline V gene data show CDR1 as SQVTM and CDR2 as ANQGSEA. The sequenced sample was ileal tissue. The chain uses TRBV29-1 and TRBJ2-5; D is possibly TRBD1 or TRBD2 (7 bases each). This receptor was identified in an adult with Crohn's disease. CDR3: CSVEQGGKAQYF. In nucleotides, the CDR3 is TGCAGCGTTGAACAGGGGGGGAAGGCCCAGTACTTC.